These T cell receptor beta chains were read from a single sample in a study of blood T cell repertoires in COVID-19. Only in-frame clones appear in the TCRdb table, and some are missing; sequencing was by immunoSEQ multiplex PCR. The repertoire includes around 280,000 clones, roughly 90% of them detected once, and about 1.7% sits in the top ten. Input material: PBMCs or T cells enriched from blood (not recorded which). Every receptor here comes from a woman under 30 with acute COVID-19. Both conserved end residues are trimmed from each CDR3. D genes are given only for firm matches. The listing skips clone size in some rows; elsewhere it reads once, few, many or a size class.

>TRBD2|TRBJ2-1|TRBV4-1|NA
ASRRLAETYNEQF
>TRBD1|TRBJ1-2|TRBV27|once
ASSPGTGVYT
>NA|TRBJ2-1|TRBV30|NA
AWSVGGNNEQF
>TRBD2|TRBJ2-1|TRBV19|NA
ASTDGGEPYNEQF
>NA|TRBJ2-7|TRBV11-2|NA
ASSLGGETYEQY
>NA|TRBJ2-1|TRBV20-1|NA
SATGFDEQF
>TRBD2|TRBJ2-1|TRBV6-2/TRBV6-3|NA
ASSQLAGGSHNEQF
>NA|TRBJ2-1|TRBV4-1|NA
ASSQVGLNFNEQF
>NA|TRBJ1-4|TRBV18|NA
ASSFRGATNEKLF
>TRBD2|TRBJ2-2|TRBV7-2|NA
ASSLYGLAANTGELF
>TRBD1|TRBJ2-5|TRBV6-5|once
ASTKTGGAETQY
>NA|TRBJ1-5|TRBV19|once
ASTGGPHNQPQH
>NA|TRBJ2-3|TRBV24-1|NA
ATKDSRTDTQY
>TRBD1|TRBJ2-3|TRBV28|NA
ASSSIRDRGKWTDTQY